The 9 T cell receptor beta chains below come from one sample, sequenced in a study of blood T cell repertoires in COVID-19. TCRdb's copy holds only in-frame clones and misses some; the assay was immunoSEQ multiplex PCR. The table shows more than 350,000 clones, with around nine tenths occurring only once. Sample: PBMCs or T cells enriched from blood (not recorded which). These receptor sequences come from a woman aged 50 to 60 who had recovered from COVID-19.

This chain uses TRBV29-1 with TRBJ2-7, with TRBD1 matching over 7 bases. Looked up from germline, CDR1 is SQVTM and CDR2 is ANQGSEA. The CDR3 length is 12 residues. J gave up 5 bases and V 4 bases, and 5 bases lay outside the gene matches. As DNA, the CDR3 is TGCAGCGTTGCAATTACAGGGGACGAGCAGTACTTC. Translated: CSVAITGDEQYF.

The V gene is TRBV19, the J gene TRBJ1-5; D unclear. The CDR3 covers 15 residues. Trimming left V 1 base short and J 1 base short, with 8 bases between. Germline V lookup: CDR1 LNHDA, CDR2 SQIVND (reference sequence). The CDR3 DNA sequence: TGTGCCAGTAGTATAGCGGGGAGAAGCAATCAGCCCCAGCATTTT. Amino acids: CASSIAGRSNQPQHF.

J is TRBJ2-5 and V is TRBV4-1; TRBD2 matches at 15 bases. Germline assignment: CDR1 MGHRA and CDR2 YSYEKL. V lost 4 bases and J lost 1; bases outside the gene matches: 13. This CDR3 has 20 amino acids. CDR3 loop: CASSLPEEGLAGGAQETQYF. The CDR3 region has the DNA TGCGCCAGCAGCCTCCCGGAAGAGGGACTAGCGGGGGGAGCCCAAGAGACCCAGTACTTC.

The chain combines TRBV27 with TRBJ1-1; possibly TRBD1 for D (6 bases). V was shortened by 6 bases and J by 9 bases, with 20 bases between the two germline ends. CDR1 MNHEY and CDR2 SMNVEV come from the germline V gene (reference sequence). This CDR3 has 14 amino acids. CDR3 sequence: CASRGGPVEGKAFF. CDR3 coding DNA: TGTGCCAGCAGAGGGGGACCCGTTGAGGGGAAAGCTTTCTTT.

The J gene is TRBJ1-2, the V gene TRBV27; D is unresolved. Germline V gene sequence: CDR1 MNHEY, CDR2 SMNVEV (reference sequence). Trimming stripped 6 bases from V and 5 bases from J, with 13 bases between. This CDR3 region has 13 residues. For the CDR3, the DNA is TGTGCCAGCAGACCAGGAATCGTTTATGGCTACACCTTC. As protein: CASRPGIVYGYTF.

This clone has only one observation. This chain connects TRBV4-3 to TRBJ1-3; no clear D. CDR1 LGHNA and CDR2 YSLEER come from the germline V gene. Trimming took off 0 bases at V and 0 bases at J, with 9 bases between the two ends. The CDR3 contains 16 residues. As DNA, the CDR3 is TGCGCCAGCAGCCAAGATGCCCTGCGCTCTGGAAACACCATATATTTT. This translates into CASSQDALRSGNTIYF.

The V call is TRBV30, the J call TRBJ2-7; 7 bases are a match to TRBD2. Trimming at V came to 3 bases and at J to 6 bases, leaving 11 bases not matched to a gene. Germline V gene sequence: CDR1 GTSNPN, CDR2 SVGIG (reference sequence). This CDR3 is built from 14 residues. The CDR3 nucleotides read TGTGCCTGGAGCGGCCTGGGGGGGTCGAGCGAGCAGTACTTC. This sequence encodes CAWSGLGGSSEQYF.

This chain connects TRBV28 to TRBJ1-2; perhaps TRBD1 as D (6 bases). The germline V gene encodes CDR1 MDHEN and CDR2 SYDVKM. The ends were cut back, 1 base at V and 8 bases at J, with 17 bases in the middle. The CDR3 is 15 residues long. The CDR3 DNA reads TGTGCCAGCAGTTTATTGGGGGCGTCGGTGGGCGGCTACACCTTC. Translated, it gives CASSLLGASVGGYTF.

This clone was observed a few times. The chain couples TRBV7-2 to TRBJ2-5; 8 bases align to TRBD1. This CDR3 is 16 amino acids long. The J segment lost 3 bases and the V segment lost 1 base, leaving 7 bases of the junction unmatched. Germline V CDR1 and CDR2: SGHTA, FQGNSA. Here the CDR3 DNA reads TGTGCCAGCAGCTTAGGCAGGGGGCAAGGGGAAGAGACCCAGTACTTC. Its translation: CASSLGRGQGEETQYF.